This entry lists 2 T cell receptor delta chains sequenced from one sample in a study of human gamma delta and Vdelta1 T cells. TCRdb redid the clone calls on the PCR reads with CATT. In the table there are approximately 6,000 delta-chain clones, over 9% of which are singletons. Sequencing was done on a sample of naive CD27+ Vdelta1 gamma-delta T cells from blood. These receptors were taken from a human donor in good health.

This clone has just a few counts. The mismatch at residue 16 between this DNA's translation and the TCRdb protein of a much larger clone likely reflects a read error; the protein shown is translated from the DNA. The V and J genes are TRDV1 and TRDJ1, with D perhaps TRDD3 (5 bases). CDR1 and CDR2 from the germline V gene are TSWWSYY and QGS. The CDR3 spans 18 residues. CDR3 residues: CALGVPSRRGSDTDKPIF. In DNA, the CDR3 is TGTGCTCTTGGGGTCCCGTCTCGGAGGGGGTCTGACACCGATAAACCCATCTTT.

A few counts support this clone. The same CDR3 is also encoded by other DNA sequences in this sample. The V and J genes are TRDV1 and TRDJ1; a weak D match, TRDD2 (6 bases). V was clipped by 2 bases and J by 7 bases, with 26 bases between them. The CDR3 is 18 amino acids. Per germline, CDR1 TSWWSYY and CDR2 QGS. The CDR3 loop reads CALGESVPRRPPTVKLIF. The CDR3 DNA follows: TGTGCTCTTGGGGAATCAGTCCCGCGCAGGCCTCCTACGGTTAAACTCATCTTT.